This TCR beta chain was identified during a study of blood T cells in healthy people across ages. Findings of the study overall: Lack of knowledge of donor CMV status possibly confounded expanded clonotype changes. Both higher diversity and more naive CD4+ cells marked long-lived donors when set against aged donors.

This clonotype appeared a few times. The antigen is not known. It was with a sample-barcoded 5' primer and a J-beta primer mix that a second PCR of roughly 7 to 12 cycles was run. In TCRdb, the 5' RACE reads were re-called with MiXCR into one record per CDR3 protein. The data hold over 600,000 distinct CDR3 sequences, with around half observed a single time. The CDR3 loop spans 15 amino acids. Trimming shortened V by 9 bases and J by 7 bases, and 24 bases separated the two germline ends. The source is a man older than 75 in good health. Sequenced: blood. V gene TRBV12-3 or TRBV12-4 combines with J gene TRBJ1-1; D is unclear. The CDR3 DNA follows: TGTGCCAGTTCCCTCAATAGCGGGGAGTCTCTTGAAGCTTTCTTT. Encoded protein: CASSLNSGESLEAFF.